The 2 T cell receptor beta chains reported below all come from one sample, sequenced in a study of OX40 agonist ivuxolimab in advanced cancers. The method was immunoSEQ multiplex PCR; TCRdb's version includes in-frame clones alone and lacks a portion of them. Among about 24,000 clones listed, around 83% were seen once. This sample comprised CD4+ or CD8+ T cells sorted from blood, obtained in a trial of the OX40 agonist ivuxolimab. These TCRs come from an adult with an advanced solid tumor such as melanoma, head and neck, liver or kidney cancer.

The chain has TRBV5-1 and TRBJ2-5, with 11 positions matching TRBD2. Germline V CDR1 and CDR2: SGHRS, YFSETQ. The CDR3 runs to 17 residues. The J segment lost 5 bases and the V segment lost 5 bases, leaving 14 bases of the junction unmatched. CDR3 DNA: TGCGCCAGCAGATTGCATGGAGTAGCGGGAGGGACGGAGACCCAGTACTTC. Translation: CASRLHGVAGGTETQYF.

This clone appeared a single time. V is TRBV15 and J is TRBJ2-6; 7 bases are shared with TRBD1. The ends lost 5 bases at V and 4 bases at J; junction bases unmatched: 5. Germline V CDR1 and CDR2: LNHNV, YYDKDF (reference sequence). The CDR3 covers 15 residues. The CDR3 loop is CATSERGLGANVLTF. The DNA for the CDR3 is TGTGCCACCAGCGAAAGGGGGCTCGGGGCCAACGTCCTGACTTTC.